The present T cell receptor beta chain was sequenced within a study of CD8 T cells in ankylosing spondylitis. Study findings and constraints: Disease-linked clones displayed a CD8+ phenotype and appeared relatively rarely in peripheral blood. Earlier work had already found some motif variants in reactive arthritis synovial fluid and blood. Ankylosing spondylitis blood seemed to carry a telltale TCR beta motif made of about 8 highly homologous variants.

Germline V CDR1 and CDR2: MDHEN, SYDVKM. V was shortened by 7 bases and J by 3 bases, with 9 bases between the two germline ends. The CDR3 contains 12 residues. This clonotype was counted ten times or more. The antigen remains unidentified. TCRdb itself ran the 5' RACE reads through MiXCR, one entry per CDR3 protein. Of roughly 440,000 distinct CDR3 sequences in the sample, approximately 17% were seen once. The sequenced sample consisted of blood, either unsorted or a sorted T cell fraction (not recorded which). The clonotype was recovered from a male donor with ankylosing spondylitis. V usage is TRBV28 and J usage is TRBJ1-2; the D is unclear. CDR3 DNA sequence: TGTGCCAGCAACGAGGCTCACTATGGCTACACCTTC. Protein sequence: CASNEAHYGYTF.